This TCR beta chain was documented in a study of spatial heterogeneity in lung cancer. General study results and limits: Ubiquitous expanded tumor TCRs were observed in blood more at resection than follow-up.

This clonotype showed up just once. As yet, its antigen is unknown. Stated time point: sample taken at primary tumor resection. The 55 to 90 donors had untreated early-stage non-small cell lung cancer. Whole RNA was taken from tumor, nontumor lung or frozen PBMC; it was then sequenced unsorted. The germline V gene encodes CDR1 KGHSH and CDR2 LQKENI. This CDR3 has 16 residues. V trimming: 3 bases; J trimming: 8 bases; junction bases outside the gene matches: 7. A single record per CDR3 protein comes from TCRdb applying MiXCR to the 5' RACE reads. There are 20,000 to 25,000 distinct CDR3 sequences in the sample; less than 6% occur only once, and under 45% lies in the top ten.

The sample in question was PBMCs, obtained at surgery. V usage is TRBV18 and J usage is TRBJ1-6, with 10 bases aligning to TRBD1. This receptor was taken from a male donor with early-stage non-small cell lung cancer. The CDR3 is CASSPGAGTGDSPLHF. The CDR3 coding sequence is TGTGCCAGCTCACCGGGAGCCGGGACAGGGGATTCACCCCTCCACTTT.